The T cell receptor beta chain described here comes from a study of beta chain features in type 1 diabetes. Turning to the study itself: Cell yields, gender and age were similar in healthy donors and patients.

V dropped 5 bases and J dropped 7; count of bases not matched to a gene: 10. Germline values: CDR1 SEHNR, CDR2 FQNEAQ (reference sequence). The CDR3 has 16 amino acids. As concerns this clone: Its antigen is not identified.

Points from the study as a whole: TCRB repertoires of naive, central memory and Treg cells appeared more similar among patients than among healthy donors. Shorter TCRB CDR3s, moderately but significantly so, marked every one of the four CD4+ subsets in Type 1 diabetes patients. The cDNA sequencing approach could over-represent high-TCR-expressing cells.

Expressed TCRB transcripts were sequenced because the entire RNA isolate underwent reverse transcription. Naive, central memory and regulatory T cell samples produced a mean of approximately 4 million reads. The data were produced by immunoSEQ multiplex PCR, yet TCRdb's version contains in-frame clones alone and is incomplete. The sample carries more than 150,000 clones, approximately 8.7% recorded once. Specimen: central memory CD4+ T cells from blood. This receptor was identified in a woman aged 25 to 39 with type 1 diabetes. The chain has TRBV7-9 and TRBJ2-4, with 11 positions matching TRBD2. Here the CDR3 reads CASSPGTSGGMNIQYF. The CDR3 nucleotides are TGTGCCAGCAGCCCCGGGACTAGCGGAGGAATGAACATTCAGTACTTC. The full variable domain, its missing parts supplied by reference TRBV7-9 and TRBJ2-4, is DTGVSQNPRHKITKRGQNVTFRCDPISEHNRLYWYRQTLGQGPEFLTYFQNEAQLEKSRLLSDRFSAERPKGSFSTLEIQRTEQGDSAMYLCASSPGTSGGMNIQYFGAGTRLSVL.